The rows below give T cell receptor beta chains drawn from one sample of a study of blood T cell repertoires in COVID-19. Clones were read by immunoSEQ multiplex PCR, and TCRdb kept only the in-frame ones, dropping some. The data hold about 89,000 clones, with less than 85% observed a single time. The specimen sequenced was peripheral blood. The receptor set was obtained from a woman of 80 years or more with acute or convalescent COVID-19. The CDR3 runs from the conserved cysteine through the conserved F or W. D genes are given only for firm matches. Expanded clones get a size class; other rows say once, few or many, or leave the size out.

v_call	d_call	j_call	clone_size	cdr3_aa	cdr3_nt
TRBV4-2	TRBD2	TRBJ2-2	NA	CASSQVNGGATGELFF	TGTGCCAGCAGCCAAGTGAACGGGGGGGCGACCGGGGAGCTGTTTTTT
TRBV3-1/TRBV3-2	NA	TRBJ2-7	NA	CASSHTERGYEQYF	TGTGCCAGCAGCCATACCGAGCGAGGGTACGAGCAGTACTTC
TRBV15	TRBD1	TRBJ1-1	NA	CATSARQGVNTEAFF	TGTGCCACCAGCGCCCGACAGGGGGTGAACACTGAAGCTTTCTTT
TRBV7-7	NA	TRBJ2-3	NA	CASSLGQITDTQYF	TGTGCCAGCAGCTTAGGACAGATCACAGATACGCAGTATTTT
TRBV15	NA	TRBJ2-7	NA	CATSRNRGGSYEQYF	TGTGCCACCAGCAGAAATAGGGGGGGCTCCTACGAGCAGTACTTC
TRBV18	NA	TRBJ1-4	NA	CASSPISGVAEKLFF	TGTGCCAGCTCACCAATCTCGGGGGTGGCGGAAAAACTGTTTTTT
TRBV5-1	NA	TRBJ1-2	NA	CASSPDQGSVSYGYTF	TGCGCCAGCAGCCCGGATCAGGGTTCAGTCAGCTATGGCTACACCTTC
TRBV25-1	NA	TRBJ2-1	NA	CASSESTGGSYNEQFF	TGTGCCAGCAGTGAATCTACTGGAGGTTCCTACAATGAGCAGTTCTTC
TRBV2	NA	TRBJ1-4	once	CASSEIRGSNEKLFF	TGTGCCAGCAGTGAAATCAGGGGTTCGAATGAAAAACTGTTTTTT
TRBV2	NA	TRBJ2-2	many	CASTFSGELFF	TGTGCCAGCACGTTTTCCGGGGAGCTGTTTTTT
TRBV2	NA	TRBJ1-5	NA	CASSETGVGPQHF	TGTGCCAGCAGTGAAACGGGGGTCGGGCCCCAGCATTTT
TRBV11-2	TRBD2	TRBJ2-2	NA	CASRLAGPNTGELFF	TGTGCCAGCCGTCTAGCGGGCCCTAACACCGGGGAGCTGTTTTTT
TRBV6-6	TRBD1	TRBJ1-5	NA	CASSSHDRVGQPQHF	TGTGCCAGCAGTTCGCACGACAGGGTTGGGCAGCCCCAGCATTTT
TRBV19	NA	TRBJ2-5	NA	CASSARLAAYQETQYF	TGTGCCAGTAGTGCCCGTCTGGCGGCGTACCAAGAGACCCAGTACTTC
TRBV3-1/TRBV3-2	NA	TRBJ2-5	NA	CASSQGVARETQYF	TGTGCCAGCAGCCAAGGGGTAGCAAGGGAGACCCAGTACTTC
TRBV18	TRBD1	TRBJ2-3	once	CASSPRQGAGDTQYF	TGTGCCAGCTCACCCCGACAGGGGGCGGGAGATACGCAGTATTTT
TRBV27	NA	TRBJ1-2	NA	CASSGSRRGYTF	TGTGCCAGCAGCGGGTCGCGAAGGGGCTACACCTTC
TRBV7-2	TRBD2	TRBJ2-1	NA	CAGGRGLGDNEQFF	TGTGCCGGGGGTAGAGGACTAGGAGACAATGAGCAGTTCTTC
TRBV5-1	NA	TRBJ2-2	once	CASSLAPERGELFF	TGCGCCAGCAGCTTGGCCCCCGAGAGAGGGGAGCTGTTTTTT
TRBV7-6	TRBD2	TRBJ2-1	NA	CASSDRTSGSYNEQFF	TGTGCCAGCAGCGACCGCACTAGCGGCTCCTACAATGAGCAGTTCTTC
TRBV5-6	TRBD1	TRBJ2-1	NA	CASSFDRGTYYEQFF	TGTGCCAGCAGTTTTGACAGGGGTACGTACTATGAGCAGTTCTTC
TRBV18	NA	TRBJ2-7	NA	CASSPPAAIYEQYF	TGTGCCAGCTCACCACCGGCGGCAATCTACGAGCAGTACTTC
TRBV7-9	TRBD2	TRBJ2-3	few	CASSSKVSSGGSTDTQYF	TGTGCCAGCAGTTCAAAGGTTTCTAGCGGGGGAAGCACAGATACGCAGTATTTT
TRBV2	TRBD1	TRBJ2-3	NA	CASIGAIRTGATDTQYF	TGTGCCAGCATCGGAGCCATTAGGACAGGGGCCACAGATACGCAGTATTTT
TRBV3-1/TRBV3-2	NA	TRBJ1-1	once	CASSQEWAATGTEAFF	TGTGCCAGCAGCCAAGAGTGGGCCGCGACGGGAACTGAAGCTTTCTTT
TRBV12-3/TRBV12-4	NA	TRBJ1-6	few	CASTHEVNSPLHF	TGTGCCAGCACCCACGAGGTTAATTCACCCCTCCACTTT
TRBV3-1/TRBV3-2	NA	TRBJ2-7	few	CASSVLSYEQYF	TGTGCCAGCAGCGTCCTCTCCTACGAGCAGTACTTC
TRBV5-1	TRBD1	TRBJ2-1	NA	CASSLGQENEQFF	TGCGCCAGCAGCCTGGGACAGGAAAATGAGCAGTTCTTC
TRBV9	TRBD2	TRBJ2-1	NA	CASSVAGSGRSGNNEQFF	TGTGCCAGCAGCGTAGCCGGTAGCGGGAGGTCCGGGAACAATGAGCAGTTCTTC
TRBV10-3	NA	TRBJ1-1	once	CAISEQGRAFF	TGTGCCATCAGTGAACAGGGCCGGGCTTTCTTT
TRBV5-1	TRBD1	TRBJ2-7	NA	CASSPQGQGSDYEQYF	TGCGCCAGCAGCCCCCAGGGACAGGGCTCCGACTACGAGCAGTACTTC
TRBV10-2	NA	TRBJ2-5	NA	CASSDIGDRETQYF	TGCGCCAGCAGTGATATAGGGGATCGAGAGACCCAGTACTTC
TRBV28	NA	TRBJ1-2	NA	CASSLLAYGYTF	TGTGCCAGCAGTTTATTGGCTTATGGCTACACCTTC
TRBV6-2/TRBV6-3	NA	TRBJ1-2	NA	CASSYFSGDGYTF	TGTGCCAGCAGTTACTTCTCCGGGGATGGCTACACCTTC
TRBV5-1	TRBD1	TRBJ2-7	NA	CASSIRDRGIDSYEQYF	TGCGCCAGCAGCATCCGGGACAGGGGTATCGACTCCTACGAGCAGTACTTC
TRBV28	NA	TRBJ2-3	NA	CASTGVGGTDTQYF	TGTGCCAGCACAGGGGTAGGGGGCACAGATACGCAGTATTTT
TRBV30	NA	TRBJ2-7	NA	CAWRAKTESSYEQYF	TGTGCCTGGAGAGCCAAGACAGAGAGCTCCTACGAGCAGTACTTC
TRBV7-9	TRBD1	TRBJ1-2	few	CASSLDRGSGSSYGYTF	TGTGCCAGCAGCCTGGACAGGGGGAGTGGCTCTAGCTATGGCTACACCTTC
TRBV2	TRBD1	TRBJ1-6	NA	CASRQGAENSPLHF	TGTGCCAGCAGGCAGGGGGCGGAAAATTCACCCCTCCACTTT
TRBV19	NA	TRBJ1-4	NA	CASSIDTSGILGLWKLFF	TGTGCCAGTAGTATAGATACTTCAGGGATCTTGGGGCTCTGGAAACTGTTTTTT
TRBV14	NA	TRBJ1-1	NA	CASSRAGVNTEAFF	TGTGCCAGCAGCCGGGCAGGGGTGAACACTGAAGCTTTCTTT
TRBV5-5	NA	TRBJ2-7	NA	CASSPNLGQGYEQYF	TGTGCCAGCAGCCCAAATTTAGGGCAGGGCTACGAGCAGTACTTC
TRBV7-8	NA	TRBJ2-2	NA	CASSLNRGGLFF	TGTGCCAGCAGCTTAAATAGGGGCGGGCTGTTTTTT
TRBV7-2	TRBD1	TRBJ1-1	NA	CASSAQGASEAFF	TGTGCCAGCAGCGCACAGGGGGCCTCTGAAGCTTTCTTT
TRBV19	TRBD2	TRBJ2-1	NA	CASSSHGAGGQNEQFF	TGTGCCAGTAGTTCCCACGGGGCGGGGGGGCAGAATGAGCAGTTCTTC
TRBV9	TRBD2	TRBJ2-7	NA	CASSPRTSGISYEQYF	TGTGCCAGCAGCCCTCGGACTAGCGGGATCTCCTACGAGCAGTACTTC
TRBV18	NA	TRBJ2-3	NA	CASSPRDGIADTQYF	TGTGCCAGCTCACCACGTGACGGGATCGCAGATACGCAGTATTTT
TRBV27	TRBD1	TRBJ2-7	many	CASSRGQAYEQYF	TGTGCCAGCAGTAGAGGACAGGCCTACGAGCAGTACTTC
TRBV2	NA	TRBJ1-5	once	CASSESQPQHF	TGTGCCAGCAGTGAGAGCCAGCCCCAGCATTTT
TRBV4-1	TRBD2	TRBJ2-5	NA	CASSHPSLLAGGNSGQETQYF	TGCGCCAGCAGCCACCCAAGCTTACTAGCGGGGGGGAATTCAGGGCAAGAGACCCAGTACTTC
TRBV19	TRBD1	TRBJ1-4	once	CASRRGQGVGEKLFF	TGTGCCAGTAGGAGGGGACAGGGGGTTGGCGAAAAACTGTTTTTT
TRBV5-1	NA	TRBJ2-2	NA	CASTRDSSIFTGELFF	TGCGCCAGCACCCGGGACTCCTCAATCTTCACCGGGGAGCTGTTTTTT
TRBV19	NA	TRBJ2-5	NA	CASSTAGQETQYF	TGTGCCAGTAGTACCGCAGGACAAGAGACCCAGTACTTC
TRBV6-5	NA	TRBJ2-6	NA	CASSYSRFSGANVLTF	TGTGCCAGCAGTTACTCGAGGTTCTCTGGGGCCAACGTCCTGACTTTC
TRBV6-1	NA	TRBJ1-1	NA	CASSERVNTEAFF	TGTGCCAGCAGTGAACGGGTGAACACTGAAGCTTTCTTT
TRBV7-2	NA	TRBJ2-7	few	CASSLGTFYEQYF	TGTGCCAGCAGCTTAGGGACTTTCTACGAGCAGTACTTC
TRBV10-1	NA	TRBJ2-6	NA	CASSARGNVLTF	TGCGCCAGCAGTGCCAGGGGCAACGTCCTGACTTTC
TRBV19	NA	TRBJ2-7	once	CASSFRHSGEQYF	TGTGCCAGTAGTTTCCGACACTCTGGCGAGCAGTACTTC
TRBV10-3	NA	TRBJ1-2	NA	CAISAVAGDGYTF	TGTGCCATCAGTGCAGTGGCAGGGGATGGCTACACCTTC
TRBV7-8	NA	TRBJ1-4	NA	CASSSDARKGEKLFF	TGTGCCAGCAGCTCAGACGCCAGGAAGGGGGAAAAACTGTTTTTT